This T cell receptor (beta chain) was sequenced in a study of early T cells in non-severe SARS-CoV-2 infection. The CDR3 loop spans 16 amino acids. This clonotype has ten or more counts. Individual cDNA molecules were tagged with unique molecular identifiers, the study reported. TCRdb processed the 5' RACE reads anew with MiXCR; each CDR3 protein has one entry. The data show roughly 53,000 distinct CDR3 sequences, more than 9% seen once. The sequenced material came from whole blood. The rearrangement joins TRBV21-1 to TRBJ1-2; the table's D call, TRBD1, has no DNA check behind it. TRBV21-1 is shown as a pseudogene. This receptor was taken from an adult who was a healthcare worker with PCR-confirmed SARS-CoV-2 infection or an uninfected control (not recorded which). The CDR3 here is CASTETGTETNYGYTF. CDR3 DNA sequence: TGTGCCAGCACCGAAACCGGGACAGAAACTAACTATGGCTACACCTTC.